A selection of T cell receptor beta chains follows, all from one sample in a study of T cell responses to AZD1222 COVID-19 vaccine. Here immunoSEQ multiplex PCR was the method, and the copy in TCRdb shows in-frame clones only, minus some. This table has around 130,000 clones, approximately 92% appearing once. This specimen was peripheral blood, taken 28 days after the second AZD1222 dose. These receptors originate from an adult who received the AZD1222 COVID-19 vaccine. The CDR3 runs from the conserved cysteine through the conserved F or W. D genes are given only for firm matches. A row's size may be missing; if present it is once, few, many or a size class.

size | D | length | J | V | DNA | CDR3
. | . | 16 | TRBJ2-3 | TRBV10-3 | TGTGCCATCAGTGAGTCAGGGCCGAGTAGCACAGATACGCAGTATTTT | CAISESGPSSTDTQYF
. | TRBD1 | 14 | TRBJ1-2 | TRBV7-9 | TGTGCCAGCAGCTTAGACATACAGGGGTATGGCTACACCTTC | CASSLDIQGYGYTF
. | TRBD1 | 14 | TRBJ2-5 | TRBV6-1 | TGTGCCAGCAGTGAGACAGGGGCCCAAGAGACCCAGTACTTC | CASSETGAQETQYF
. | TRBD1 | 15 | TRBJ1-5 | TRBV19 | TGTGCCAGTAGTATGGCCCAGGGGGCACATCAGCCCCAGCATTTT | CASSMAQGAHQPQHF
. | . | 16 | TRBJ2-3 | TRBV7-2 | TGTGCCAGCAGCTTATCCCCGGCGGGCTTCACAGATACGCAGTATTTT | CASSLSPAGFTDTQYF
. | . | 12 | TRBJ1-1 | TRBV6-6 | TGTGCCACGGGGAGGGGAGGTACTGAAGCTTTCTTT | CATGRGGTEAFF
once | . | 15 | TRBJ2-3 | TRBV18 | TGTGCCAGCTCAGGGACGGCTACTAGCACAGATACGCAGTATTTT | CASSGTATSTDTQYF
. | TRBD1 | 14 | TRBJ1-5 | TRBV30 | TGTGCCTGGAGTCAGGGGGGGGTCGGGGAGCCCCAGCATTTT | CAWSQGGVGEPQHF
. | TRBD2 | 14 | TRBJ2-3 | TRBV29-1 | TGCAGCGTTGAAAGGCGGGGGGGAAGGGATACGCAGTATTTT | CSVERRGGRDTQYF
. | . | 13 | TRBJ1-2 | TRBV25-1 | TGTGCCAGCAGCGATGACCAGCCCTATGGCTACACCTTC | CASSDDQPYGYTF
. | . | 15 | TRBJ2-3 | TRBV19 | TGTGCCAGTAGTCCCAGGACTGCCCCGGGAGATACGCAGTATTTT | CASSPRTAPGDTQYF
. | TRBD2 | 18 | TRBJ2-1 | TRBV27 | TGTGCCAGCAGCCCTATCACGGGACTAGCGGGAGGGTACAATGAGCAGTTCTTC | CASSPITGLAGGYNEQFF
. | . | 16 | TRBJ2-3 | TRBV21-1 | TGTGCCAGCAGCCCGGAAGCCACGCCCCGCACAGATACGCAGTATTTT | CASSPEATPRTDTQYF
. | . | 13 | TRBJ2-3 | TRBV30 | TGTGCCTGGATGAGCGCCAACACAGATACGCAGTATTTT | CAWMSANTDTQYF
once | TRBD1 | 14 | TRBJ1-2 | TRBV27 | TGTGCCAGCAGTTACTCAGGGGGCCAAGGGGGCTACACCTTC | CASSYSGGQGGYTF
. | . | 14 | TRBJ2-2 | TRBV19 | TGTGCCAGTAGTATAGGCCTGAACACCGGGGAGCTGTTTTTT | CASSIGLNTGELFF
few | TRBD2 | 15 | TRBJ2-7 | TRBV5-4 | TGTGCCAGCAGCCCCGGGACTAGCGGCCCCTACGAGCAGTACTTC | CASSPGTSGPYEQYF
. | . | 15 | TRBJ1-1 | TRBV6-6 | TGTGCCAGCAGTTACCGACCTACAGGACTCACTGAAGCTTTCTTT | CASSYRPTGLTEAFF
. | . | 16 | TRBJ1-4 | TRBV4-1 | TGCGCCAGCAGCCAAGTCCAGGCTGCAACTAATGAAAAACTGTTTTTT | CASSQVQAATNEKLFF
. | . | 13 | TRBJ1-2 | TRBV27 | TGTGCCAGCAGAGGGCAGGGGTTATCGGGCTACACCTTC | CASRGQGLSGYTF
. | TRBD1 | 14 | TRBJ2-7 | TRBV6-6 | TGTGCCAGCAGTTACGGGACAGGCTACTACGAGCAGTACTTC | CASSYGTGYYEQYF
once | . | 15 | TRBJ2-2 | TRBV5-1 | TGCGCCAGCAGCTTGTGGGTTGGGAACACCGGGGAGCTGTTTTTT | CASSLWVGNTGELFF
. | . | 16 | TRBJ1-1 | TRBV11-1 | TGTGCCAGCAGCTTCTACGCGGGACCGCAGAACACTGAAGCTTTCTTT | CASSFYAGPQNTEAFF
. | . | 11 | TRBJ2-7 | TRBV5-6 | TGTGCCAGCAGCTTGCGCCGCGAGCAGTACTTC | CASSLRREQYF
once | TRBD1 | 12 | TRBJ1-5 | TRBV18 | TGTGCCAGCTCACAAGACAGGGCGGCCCAGCATTTT | CASSQDRAAQHF
. | . | 16 | TRBJ1-1 | TRBV15 | TGTGCCACCAGCAGGGCTCGCGCACGGCGGAACACTGAAGCTTTCTTT | CATSRARARRNTEAFF
. | . | 14 | TRBJ1-1 | TRBV6-5 | TGTGCCAGCAGTTACACGGGGACCAGCACTGAAGCTTTCTTT | CASSYTGTSTEAFF
. | . | 13 | TRBJ1-5 | TRBV29-1 | TGCAGCGTTGAAGGGGCCCGGGGCCAGCCCCAGCATTTT | CSVEGARGQPQHF
. | . | 14 | TRBJ1-2 | TRBV9 | TGTGCCAGCAGCGTAGCAGGCGATACCCATGGCTACACCTTC | CASSVAGDTHGYTF
. | . | 13 | TRBJ1-1 | TRBV18 | TGTGCCAGCTCAATATCAGTTGACACTGAAGCTTTCTTT | CASSISVDTEAFF
. | . | 15 | TRBJ1-1 | TRBV11-2 | TGTGCCAGCAGCTTAGTAGGCAGTATGAACACTGAAGCTTTCTTT | CASSLVGSMNTEAFF
. | . | 14 | TRBJ2-2 | TRBV30 | TGTGCCTGGAGAAGGACGGGTAACACCGGGGAGCTGTTTTTT | CAWRRTGNTGELFF
. | . | 17 | TRBJ1-2 | TRBV18 | TGTGCCAGCTCACCCCCCGCGGGCCAAGGGGCGCACTATGGCTACACCTTC | CASSPPAGQGAHYGYTF
. | . | 14 | TRBJ2-2 | TRBV7-3 | TGTGCCAGCAGGTCTAACATGAACACCGGGGAGCTGTTTTTT | CASRSNMNTGELFF
. | . | 14 | TRBJ1-6 | TRBV2 | TGTGCCAGCCAAGCTGTAGAACTCAATTCACCCCTCCACTTT | CASQAVELNSPLHF
. | TRBD1 | 16 | TRBJ1-5 | TRBV6-1 | TGTGCCAGCAGTGCCGGCAGGGGGCATGGCAATCAGCCCCAGCATTTT | CASSAGRGHGNQPQHF
. | . | 15 | TRBJ2-3 | TRBV6-6 | TGTGCCAGCAGTTCCCAGGGGTCGCGCACAGATACGCAGTATTTT | CASSSQGSRTDTQYF